The 30 T cell receptor beta chains below were found in one sample sequenced in a study of T cells in Graves' hyperthyroidism and ophthalmopathy. TCR beta CDR3 region amplification was performed from RNA transcripts. A first-round RT-PCR of the TCR CDR3 used the HTBI primer set. TCRdb re-derived calls from the multiplex PCR reads in MiXCR, one entry per CDR3 protein. The sample lists fewer than 350,000 distinct CDR3 sequences, less than 20% occurring once. Sequencing was carried out using blood. Receptors were obtained from a man aged 50-60 years with Graves' ophthalmopathy.

This clonotype was seen more than once but under ten times. The rearrangement links TRBV20-1 to TRBJ2-1; the match to TRBD2 covers 12 bases. This CDR3 has 16 residues. The germline V gene has CDR1 DFQATT and CDR2 SNEGSKA (reference sequence). Trimming cost V 6 bases and J 2 bases; bases outside gene matches: 8. The DNA of the CDR3 is TGCAGTGCGGCCCGACTAGCGGGAGAGGCCTACAATGAGCAGTTCTTC. Translated, it gives CSAARLAGEAYNEQFF.

This clonotype was seen at least ten times. The chain employs TRBV7-3 and TRBJ1-1; D may be TRBD1 (5 bases). The CDR3 has 14 residues. Germline V CDR1 and CDR2: SGHTA, FQGTGA. Trimming removed 5 bases at V and 6 bases at J, with 16 bases between. The CDR3 is CASSPTGLGPEAFF. For the CDR3, the DNA is TGTGCCAGCAGCCCTACAGGACTGGGCCCTGAAGCTTTCTTT.

This clonotype was found a few times. V is TRBV19 and J is TRBJ1-1; D call uncertain. The length of the CDR3 is 13 residues. Germline CDR1 is LNHDA and CDR2 is SQIVND (reference sequence). V was clipped by 5 bases and J by 1 base, with 8 bases between them. The CDR3 region is CASSLETNTEAFF. In DNA form, the CDR3 reads TGTGCCAGTAGTTTGGAAACGAACACTGAAGCTTTCTTT.

Ten or more counts support this clonotype. The rearrangement links TRBV7-2 to TRBJ2-7; D is possibly TRBD1 or TRBD2 (5 bases each). Germline V gene lookup returns CDR1 SGHTA and CDR2 FQGNSA. The CDR3 consists of 16 residues. Trimming removed 5 bases from V and 2 bases from J, with 19 bases in between. Written as DNA, the CDR3 is TGTGCCAGCAGCCAACCGCCCCGGGACCGGACCTACGAGCAGTACTTC. Protein product: CASSQPPRDRTYEQYF.

About this clonotype: This sequence may be a read error, since a much larger clone differs from it by one base. This chain joins TRBV11-3 and TRBJ1-5, with no clear D. The CDR3 is 17 residues long. Looked up from germline, CDR1 is SGHNT and CDR2 is YENEEA. V shed 5 bases and J shed 1 base, with 18 bases lying between them. The CDR3 nucleotides read TGTGCCAGCAGCCCCCTCGCCGCTCGGGGAAGCAATCAGCCCCAGCATTTT. Translated: CASSPLAARGSNQPQHF.

The chain combines TRBV7-8 with TRBJ2-2; tentatively, D is TRBD1 (6 bases). The CDR3 is 15 residues long. The germline CDR1 and CDR2 sequences are SGHVS and FQNEAQ. Trimming left V 5 bases short and J 3 bases short, with 13 bases between. CDR3 protein: CASSLAQGYTGELFF. The CDR3 DNA is TGTGCCAGCAGCCTCGCACAGGGCTACACCGGGGAGCTGTTTTTT.

The chain employs TRBV9 and TRBJ2-2; no reliable D call. Germline CDR1 SGDLS, CDR2 YYNGEE. CDR3 size: 14 residues. The V end was cut by 4 bases, the J end by 7 bases, with 14 bases between. CDR3 bases: TGTGCCAGCAGCCCCCCCCAAGGGCACGGGGAGCTGTTTTTT. Translated: CASSPPQGHGELFF.

The table lists this clonotype with many counts. The rearrangement joins TRBV2 to TRBJ2-2; no clear D. This CDR3 has 13 residues. Germline V gene lookup returns CDR1 SNHLY and CDR2 FYNNEI. The V end lost 3 bases, the J end lost 4 bases, and 6 bases lay between the germline ends. The CDR3 DNA follows: TGTGCCAGCAGTGACAAGGGCACCGGGGAGCTGTTTTTT. It is translated as CASSDKGTGELFF.

This clonotype was found a few times. The CDR3 loop reads CASSEFPGSRGQTEQPQHF. DNA of the CDR3: TGCGCCAGCAGTGAGTTCCCGGGGAGTCGGGGTCAGACGGAACAGCCCCAGCATTTT. V is TRBV10-2 and J is TRBJ1-5; D is ambiguous. CDR3 length equals 19 residues. The germline V gene has CDR1 WSHSY and CDR2 SAAADI. With 1 base removed from V and 7 bases from J, the gap between germline ends came to 26 bases.

This clonotype was seen ten or more times. The V call is TRBV5-5, the J call TRBJ2-7, with TRBD2 identical over 8 bases. The germline gives CDR1 SGHKS, CDR2 YYEKEE (reference sequence). The trim removed 2 bases at V and 5 bases at J, leaving 9 bases unmatched. CDR3 length equals 15 residues. The CDR3 region has the DNA TGTGCCAGCAGCTTTGTTGCGGGAGGAATCGACGAGCAGTACTTC. It translates to CASSFVAGGIDEQYF.

V and J are TRBV20-1 and TRBJ2-2; 10 bases align to TRBD2. This CDR3 spans 16 amino acids. Germline V gene lookup returns CDR1 DFQATT and CDR2 SNEGSKA (reference sequence). V lost 1 base, J lost 4 bases, and 6 bases stayed unmatched. The CDR3 loop is CSARGLAGVATGELFF. In DNA form, the CDR3 reads TGCAGTGCTAGAGGTCTAGCGGGAGTGGCCACCGGGGAGCTGTTTTTT.

The V call is TRBV19, the J call TRBJ2-7; TRBD2 matches at 12 bases. Germline V gene sequence: CDR1 LNHDA, CDR2 SQIVND (reference sequence). Unmatched junction bases numbered 5, after V lost 5 bases and J lost 6 bases. This CDR3 contains 14 residues. CDR3 sequence: CASSPGLAGTEQYF. The CDR3, as DNA: TGTGCCAGTAGTCCCGGACTAGCGGGAACCGAGCAGTACTTC.

This clonotype was counted a few times. This chain links TRBV24-1 with TRBJ1-1; the D is unclear. Germline V lookup: CDR1 KGHDR, CDR2 SFDVKD. Trimming pared 4 bases from V and 1 base from J, leaving 6 bases between. The CDR3 is made up of 13 amino acids. The DNA of the CDR3 is TGTGCCACCAGTGAGAGCAAGAACACTGAAGCTTTCTTT. Translated, it gives CATSESKNTEAFF.

The rearrangement joins TRBV19 to TRBJ2-1, with 7 positions matching TRBD2. V shed 4 bases, J shed 8 bases, and the junction held 14 bases outside the gene matches. This CDR3 has 16 residues. Germline CDR1 and CDR2: LNHDA and SQIVND (reference sequence). The CDR3 nucleotides read TGTGCCAGTAGTAGAATTGCGGGAGTATCCGTCGATGAGCAGTTCTTC. Its protein is CASSRIAGVSVDEQFF.

This clonotype was counted only a few times. This rearrangement joins TRBV28 to TRBJ1-5; D is unclear. The CDR3 consists of 14 residues. V lost 5 bases and J lost 4, with 12 bases in between. Germline lookup yields CDR1 MDHEN and CDR2 SYDVKM. CDR3 in amino acids: CASSPLIANQPQHF. CDR3 in DNA: TGTGCCAGCAGTCCCCTCATAGCTAATCAGCCCCAGCATTTT.

This clonotype was counted only a few times. The chain uses TRBV4-2 and TRBJ1-2; D not certain. The CDR3 contains 16 residues. Germline V gene data show CDR1 as LGHNA and CDR2 as YNFKEQ. Trimming shortened V by 0 bases and J by 2 bases, and 13 bases separated the two germline ends. CDR3 amino acids: CASSQDVQEGNYGYTF. CDR3 coding DNA: TGTGCCAGCAGCCAAGACGTTCAGGAGGGCAACTATGGCTACACCTTC.

Only a few counts were recorded for this clonotype. J is TRBJ1-2 and V is TRBV15, with 8 positions matching TRBD1. The length of the CDR3 is 15 residues. The V gene end was trimmed by 0 bases and the J gene end by 6 bases; junction bases not matched to a gene: 6. In germline, CDR1 is LNHNV, CDR2 YYDKDF (reference sequence). Written as DNA, the CDR3 is TGTGCCACCAGCAGAGATTGGGCAGGGGGCGATGGCTACACCTTC. This gives the protein CATSRDWAGGDGYTF.

This clonotype has more than one count but fewer than ten. This rearrangement joins TRBV28 to TRBJ2-4; a possible D gene is TRBD1 (5 bases). Germline V gene data show CDR1 as MDHEN and CDR2 as SYDVKM. Trimming left V 5 bases short and J 8 bases short, with 13 bases between. This CDR3 is 13 amino acids long. The CDR3 protein is CASSAVGADIQYF. The DNA of the CDR3 is TGTGCCAGCAGTGCTGTTGGGGCGGACATTCAGTACTTC.

The genes are TRBV20-1 and TRBJ2-1; 9 nucleotides align to TRBD2. The CDR3 spans 16 residues. From germline, CDR1 is DFQATT and CDR2 SNEGSKA (reference sequence). The junction had 4 bases not matched to a gene; V was cut back by 0 bases and J by 1 base. Here the CDR3 reads CSARDLAGVSYNEQFF. CDR3 nucleotide sequence: TGCAGTGCTAGAGATTTAGCGGGAGTTTCCTACAATGAGCAGTTCTTC.

This clonotype has only a few counts. The chain joins TRBV2 to TRBJ1-5; TRBD1 aligns across 9 bases. Germline V lookup: CDR1 SNHLY, CDR2 FYNNEI. The CDR3 runs 15 residues. V lost 6 bases to trimming and J lost 3 bases; unmatched junction nucleotides: 6. In nucleotides, the CDR3 is TGTGCCAGCAGAAAGGACAGGGGAGACAATCAGCCCCAGCATTTT. Residues: CASRKDRGDNQPQHF. Looking up the rest from reference TRBV2 and TRBJ1-5 gives the full variable domain: EPEVTQTPSHQVTQMGQEVILRCVPISNHLYFYWYRQILGQKVEFLVSFYNNEISEKSEIFDDQFSVERPDGSNFTLKIRSTKLEDSAMYFCASRKDRGDNQPQHFGDGTRLSIL.

This clonotype showed up just a few times. The CDR3 spells CASSESLSVVAQHF. The DNA of the CDR3 is TGCGCCAGCAGTGAAAGTCTATCAGTAGTGGCCCAGCATTTT. The chain is built from TRBV10-2 and TRBJ1-5; unclear D gene. Germline-derived CDR1 and CDR2 are WSHSY and SAAADI. Trimming cost V 3 bases and J 11 bases, with 17 bases left between them. CDR3 length equals 14 residues.

This chain uses TRBV5-5 with TRBJ2-1; possible D gene TRBD2, 6 bases. This CDR3 contains 15 residues. The V and J ends lost 3 bases and 0 bases respectively, with 10 bases between them. The germline gives CDR1 SGHKS, CDR2 YYEKEE (reference sequence). The CDR3 bases are TGTGCCAGCAGCTCTAGCGCGACCTCCTACAATGAGCAGTTCTTC. Protein: CASSSSATSYNEQFF.

The V gene is TRBV2, the J gene TRBJ2-3; 10 bases map to TRBD1. Per germline, CDR1 SNHLY and CDR2 FYNNEI. J gave up 2 bases and V 10 bases, and 9 bases lay outside the gene matches. The CDR3 covers 15 residues. As DNA, the CDR3 is TGTGCCATTCGTGAAGGGACAGGGGTCACAGATACGCAGTATTTT. It encodes CAIREGTGVTDTQYF.

This clonotype was picked up many times. This CDR3 reads CASSQEASGYEQYF. The CDR3 region has the DNA TGTGCCAGCAGCCAAGAGGCTAGCGGCTACGAGCAGTACTTC. The V call is TRBV3-1, the J call TRBJ2-7, with 7 bases lining up with TRBD2. From germline, CDR1 is LGHDT and CDR2 YNNKEL (reference sequence). With 0 bases clipped from V and 3 bases from J, the junction kept 2 bases outside the gene matches. This CDR3 comprises 14 residues.

The CDR3 sequence: CASSLGYGGRYEQYF. DNA of the CDR3: TGCGCCAGCAGCTTGGGGTACGGGGGGCGGTACGAGCAGTACTTC. This rearrangement joins TRBV5-1 to TRBJ2-7; D may be TRBD2 (7 bases). Germline lookup yields CDR1 SGHRS and CDR2 YFSETQ. The CDR3 is 15 residues long. V lost 0 bases to trimming and J lost 4 bases, with 14 bases between them.

The chain uses TRBV6-2 or TRBV6-3 and TRBJ2-2; D is ambiguous. V shed 4 bases and J shed 10 bases, with 13 bases lying between them. Per the germline V gene, CDR1 is MNHEY and CDR2 is SVGEGT. The CDR3 consists of 13 residues. The CDR3 DNA sequence: TGTGCCAGCAGTTTTGGACGCCACTCGGAGCTGTTTTTT. Translated: CASSFGRHSELFF.

The genes are TRBV20-1 and TRBJ1-2; D gene unclear. Deletions cut 4 bases from V and 6 bases from J, with 15 bases between. Per the germline V gene, CDR1 is DFQATT and CDR2 is SNEGSKA (reference sequence). CDR3 length: 13 residues. The CDR3 here is CSATFGFGDGYTF. The CDR3 DNA follows: TGCAGTGCTACCTTCGGGTTTGGAGATGGCTACACCTTC.

This clonotype was picked up one time. A much larger clone differs from this one at a single base, so this may be a read error. The chain is built from TRBV11-2 and TRBJ2-7; D gene unclear. The CDR3 consists of 13 residues. Germline-derived CDR1 and CDR2 are SGHAT and FQNNGV. This CDR3 reads CASSLHSSNEQYF. In DNA, the CDR3 is TGTGCCAGCAGCTTACACAGCTCCAACGAGCAGTACTTC.

This sequence joins TRBV15 and TRBJ1-5; D is perhaps TRBD1 (6 bases). This CDR3 is built from 16 residues. V lost 0 bases and J lost 1, with 10 bases in between. Germline CDR1 is LNHNV and CDR2 is YYDKDF (reference sequence). For the CDR3, the DNA is TGTGCCACCAGCAGAGAGGGGGCCGGGAGCAATCAGCCCCAGCATTTT. It encodes CATSREGAGSNQPQHF.

The chain recombines TRBV7-9 with TRBJ2-4; 7 bases are a match to TRBD2. The junction had 6 bases not matched to a gene; V was cut back by 3 bases and J by 1 base. The CDR3 contains 16 residues. Per germline, CDR1 SEHNR and CDR2 FQNEAQ (reference sequence). Here the CDR3 DNA reads TGTGCCAGCAGCTTTCGGAGTAGCGGGGCCAAAAACATTCAGTACTTC. This sequence encodes CASSFRSSGAKNIQYF.